This entry lists 2 T cell receptor beta chains sequenced from one sample in a study of control samples from healthy donors and cancer patients. TCRdb keeps only in-frame clones here, not all; method: immunoSEQ multiplex PCR. The sample lists 130,000 or so clones; around 94% were seen once. Sequences were obtained from blood. These receptor sequences come from a man aged 35 to 55 in good health.

The chain uses TRBV4-3 and TRBJ2-7; 10 bases match TRBD2. Unmatched junction bases numbered 2, after V lost 0 bases and J lost 0 bases. In germline, CDR1 is LGHNA, CDR2 YSLEER. This CDR3 is 16 amino acids long. The CDR3 reads CASSQDGLADSYEQYF. DNA of the CDR3: TGCGCCAGCAGCCAAGATGGACTAGCGGACTCCTACGAGCAGTACTTC.

This chain connects TRBV28 to TRBJ1-5; perhaps TRBD1 as D (6 bases). CDR3 size: 15 residues. The germline V and J ends were trimmed by 6 bases and 2 bases, with 14 bases remaining between them. Germline assignment: CDR1 MDHEN and CDR2 SYDVKM. This CDR3 is CASRKGQYGNQPQHF. For the CDR3, the DNA is TGTGCCAGCAGAAAGGGACAATACGGCAATCAGCCCCAGCATTTT. Together with reference TRBV28 and TRBJ1-5, the CDR3 gives the full variable domain: DVKVTQSSRYLVKRTGEKVFLECVQDMDHENMFWYRQDPGLGLRLIYFSYDVKMKEKGDIPEGYSVSREKKERFSLILESASTNQTSMYLCASRKGQYGNQPQHFGDGTRLSIL.